This TCR beta chain derives from a study of blood T cell repertoires in COVID-19. Study-wide background: Acute and convalescent COVID-19 samples came from the United States, Italy and Spain. PBMCs, B-cell-depleted T cells, or T cells provided the cDNA or gDNA that made up the material.

Only in-frame clones appear in the TCRdb table, and some are missing; sequencing was by immunoSEQ multiplex PCR. The sample lists a few hundred thousand clones, around 85% occurring once. Germline V lookup: CDR1 MNHEY, CDR2 SMNVEV (reference sequence). J gave up 4 bases and V 4 bases, and 11 bases lay outside the gene matches. CDR3 size: 17 residues. Participant age was roughly 18 to 90 years, and participants resided in roughly 25 US areas. The sequenced sample was PBMCs or T cells enriched from blood (not recorded which). This TCR derives from a woman between 40 and 50 years old with acute COVID-19. V gene TRBV27 combines with J gene TRBJ2-1, with TRBD2 matching 9 bases. The CDR3 loop is CASSSVWLAGSYNEQFF. CDR3 nucleotide sequence: TGTGCCAGCAGTTCCGTCTGGCTAGCGGGATCGTACAATGAGCAGTTCTTC.